The 25 T cell receptor beta chains listed next were all sequenced from one sample in a study of CD8+CD57+ T cells in acquired aplastic anemia listed by TCRdb under 2018. Sequencing relied on an Illumina HiSeq 2000. TCR beta VDJ combination and CDR3 sequence profiling used genomic DNA as the template. The public sequencing data were trimmed at Q25 with fastp and processed into clonotypes with MiXCR by TCRdb, which kept only in-frame beta chains. Every entry covers one CDR3 protein and lists the most common genes and DNA from its rows. The sample table holds some 280,000 distinct CDR3 sequences, of which roughly three fifths were seen once. The ten top clones hold around 8% of the sample. Sequencing was done on a sample of sorted CD4+, CD8+, or CD8+CD57+ T cells (not recorded which) from PBMCs. These receptors originate from a human donor with severe aplastic anemia or a healthy control (not recorded which).

This clonotype was seen repeatedly, ten times or more. The chain uses TRBV29-1 and TRBJ1-2, with 12 bases that match TRBD1. J gave up 8 bases and V 3 bases, and 4 bases lay outside the gene matches. CDR1 is SQVTM and CDR2 is ANQGSEA in the germline V gene. The CDR3 loop spans 13 amino acids. The CDR3 DNA sequence: TGCAGCGTTGAGGGACAGGGGGCGTGGGGCTACACCTTC. The encoded protein is CSVEGQGAWGYTF. Full variable domain (remainder filled in from reference TRBV29-1 and TRBJ1-2): SAVISQKPSRDICQRGTSLTIQCQVDSQVTMMFWYRQQPGQSLTLIATANQGSEATYESGFVIDKFPISRPNLTFSTLTVSNMSPEDSSIYLCSVEGQGAWGYTFGSGTRLTVV.

There are many counts of this clonotype. This chain connects TRBV12-3 or TRBV12-4 to TRBJ2-2; no clear D gene. The ends were cut back, 6 bases at V and 0 bases at J, with 8 bases in the middle. The CDR3 covers 14 residues. The CDR3 spells CASRTEPNTGELFF. CDR3 bases: TGTGCCAGCAGGACCGAACCGAACACCGGGGAGCTGTTTTTT.

This chain joins TRBV2 and TRBJ2-7, with TRBD1 as a possible D gene (6 bases). V lost 6 bases and J lost 2, with 17 bases in between. CDR1 and CDR2 from the germline V gene are SNHLY and FYNNEI. The CDR3 spans 15 residues. CDR3 residues: CASRIRTVGAYEQYF. The CDR3 DNA reads as TGTGCCAGCAGGATCAGGACAGTGGGAGCCTACGAGCAGTACTTC.

The chain carries TRBV20-1 and TRBJ1-1; D is perhaps TRBD1 (5 bases). Germline-derived CDR1 and CDR2 are DFQATT and SNEGSKA (reference sequence). CDR3 length equals 15 residues. Trimming shortened V by 4 bases and J by 1 base, and 16 bases separated the two germline ends. CDR3 loop: CSAIESGRANTEAFF. Here the CDR3 DNA reads TGCAGTGCTATTGAGTCGGGACGTGCGAACACTGAAGCTTTCTTT.

Many counts were recorded for this clonotype. This chain connects TRBV2 to TRBJ1-6, with D tentatively TRBD1 (5 bases). The length of the CDR3 is 16 residues. V was cut by 1 base and J by 8 bases, with 15 bases left in between. Germline V gives CDR1 SNHLY, CDR2 FYNNEI. DNA for the CDR3: TGTGCCAGCAGTGAAGAGGCAGGGTTTCTTCATTCACCCCTCCACTTT. Translating it yields CASSEEAGFLHSPLHF. The full variable domain, with the rest looked up from reference TRBV2 and TRBJ1-6, is EPEVTQTPSHQVTQMGQEVILRCVPISNHLYFYWYRQILGQKVEFLVSFYNNEISEKSEIFDDQFSVERPDGSNFTLKIRSTKLEDSAMYFCASSEEAGFLHSPLHFGNGTRLTVT.

This clonotype was picked up many times. This chain connects TRBV20-1 to TRBJ2-5; TRBD2 matches at 12 bases. Germline CDR1 DFQATT, CDR2 SNEGSKA (reference sequence). The ends lost 0 bases at V and 7 bases at J; junction bases unmatched: 6. This CDR3 is 15 amino acids long. DNA of the CDR3: TGCAGTGCTAGAGATCTAGCGGGGGGGATTGGGACCCAGTACTTC. Amino acid sequence: CSARDLAGGIGTQYF.

The rearrangement joins TRBV10-3 to TRBJ1-2, with 9 bases identical to TRBD1. This CDR3 spans 13 amino acids. V lost 4 bases, J lost 6 bases, and 3 bases stayed unmatched. CDR1 is ENHRY, CDR2 SYGVKD, per germline. CDR3 region: CAISGTGGNGYTF. In nucleotides, the CDR3 is TGTGCCATCAGTGGTACAGGGGGCAATGGCTACACCTTC.

This clonotype was counted many times. The V gene is TRBV7-9, the J gene TRBJ2-2; 11 bases are shared with TRBD1. The CDR3 sequence is 14 residues long. V dropped 7 bases and J dropped 4; count of bases not matched to a gene: 2. CDR1 is SEHNR, CDR2 FQNEAQ, per germline (reference sequence). The CDR3 sequence is CASTGQGGTGELFF. CDR3 bases: TGTGCCAGCACGGGACAGGGGGGCACCGGGGAGCTGTTTTTT.

The chain carries TRBV7-8 and TRBJ1-3; the D is unclear. V lost 5 bases, J lost 0 bases, and 11 bases lay in between. The CDR3 has 15 amino acids. Germline-derived CDR1 and CDR2 are SGHVS and FQNEAQ. This CDR3 reads CASSTGPHSGNTIYF. DNA of the CDR3: TGTGCCAGCAGCACCGGACCGCACTCTGGAAACACCATATATTTT.

This clonotype came up many times. The chain has TRBV6-5 and TRBJ2-1, with D tentatively TRBD1 or TRBD2 (6 bases each). Trimming removed 4 bases at V and 5 bases at J, with 15 bases between. Germline V CDR1 and CDR2: MNHEY, SVGAGI. This CDR3 region has 15 residues. The CDR3 region has the DNA TGTGCCAGCAGTTTCCGGGGGCCGTTAAACAATGAGCAGTTCTTC. Translating gives CASSFRGPLNNEQFF.

Points on this clonotype: Being one base from a much bigger clone, this may be a read error. V and J are TRBV14 and TRBJ2-1; the match to TRBD2 covers 8 bases. J was trimmed by 3 bases and V by 2 bases; bases with no gene match: 15. From germline, CDR1 is SGHDN and CDR2 FVKESK. The CDR3 has 19 residues. This CDR3 reads CASSQPALAVASYYNEQFF. CDR3 coding DNA: TGTGCCAGCAGCCAACCCGCACTAGCGGTGGCTTCATACTACAATGAGCAGTTCTTC. Full variable domain (missing parts from reference TRBV14 and TRBJ2-1): EAGVTQFPSHSVIEKGQTVTLRCDPISGHDNLYWYRRVMGKEIKFLLHFVKESKQDESGMPNNRFLAERTGGTYSTLKVQPAELEDSGVYFCASSQPALAVASYYNEQFFGPGTRLTVL.

This chain uses TRBV15 with TRBJ2-7; D may be TRBD2 (5 bases). The ends were cut back, 2 bases at V and 2 bases at J, with 16 bases in the middle. The CDR3 is made up of 16 amino acids. Germline CDR1 reads LNHNV; CDR2 reads YYDKDF (reference sequence). The CDR3 loop is CATSRPGGPLPYEQYF. In nucleotides, the CDR3 is TGTGCCACCAGCAGACCGGGCGGGCCCCTTCCCTACGAGCAGTACTTC. The variable domain in full, with the rest retrieved from reference TRBV15 and TRBJ2-7, is DAMVIQNPRYQVTQFGKPVTLSCSQTLNHNVMYWYQQKSSQAPKLLFHYYDKDFNNEADTPDNFQSRRPNTSFCFLDIRSPGLGDTAMYLCATSRPGGPLPYEQYFGPGTRLTVT.

This chain joins TRBV15 and TRBJ1-2; 8 bases agree with TRBD1. Losses at the gene ends were 3 bases for V and 0 bases for J; bases not matched to a gene: 3. The CDR3 has 15 residues. The germline CDR1 and CDR2 sequences are LNHNV and YYDKDF (reference sequence). CDR3 bases: TGTGCCACCAGCAGTGGACAGGGCCCTAACTATGGCTACACCTTC. Its translation is CATSSGQGPNYGYTF.

V and J are TRBV15 and TRBJ2-5; 11 nucleotides align to TRBD2. CDR1 is LNHNV and CDR2 is YYDKDF in the germline V gene (reference sequence). This CDR3 spans 16 amino acids. V dropped 3 bases and J dropped 5; count of bases not matched to a gene: 8. This CDR3 is CATSSFSGGGGETQYF. The CDR3 nucleotides read TGTGCCACCAGCAGTTTTAGCGGGGGGGGGGGGGAGACCCAGTACTTC.

Many counts were recorded for this clonotype. This sequence joins TRBV7-8 and TRBJ2-3; possibly TRBD2 for D (6 bases). This CDR3 contains 15 residues. Between the trimmed V and J ends, which lost 5 bases and 2 bases, there was a span of 14 bases. The germline CDR1 and CDR2 sequences are SGHVS and FQNEAQ. The CDR3 protein is CASSPLAVLTDTQYF. In DNA, the CDR3 is TGTGCCAGCAGCCCGTTAGCGGTACTCACAGATACGCAGTATTTT.

This clonotype has just a few counts. The rearrangement joins TRBV20-1 to TRBJ1-1, with 7 bases lining up with TRBD1. Germline CDR1 DFQATT, CDR2 SNEGSKA (reference sequence). This CDR3 spans 13 amino acids. V shed 6 bases and J 1 base; nucleotides not matched to a gene: 5. As DNA, the CDR3 is TGCAGTGCCTACGGGACAGAGAACACTGAAGCTTTCTTT. Its translation: CSAYGTENTEAFF.

In this sample, this clonotype turned up many times. The chain uses TRBV2 and TRBJ1-6; D may be TRBD1 (6 bases). From germline, CDR1 is SNHLY and CDR2 FYNNEI. With 6 bases removed from V and 9 bases from J, the gap between germline ends came to 18 bases. This CDR3 region has 15 residues. The DNA of the CDR3 is TGTGCCAGCAGGGAGTCAGGGGAATTGGGTTCACCCCTCCACTTT. Its translation is CASRESGELGSPLHF.

The CDR3 coding sequence is TGCAGTGCTAGGTGGATGCTTAATCAGCCCCAGCATTTT. As protein: CSARWMLNQPQHF. The rearrangement links TRBV20-1 to TRBJ1-5; D gene unclear. Germline CDR1 and CDR2: DFQATT and SNEGSKA (reference sequence). The V and J ends lost 3 bases and 4 bases respectively, with 10 bases between them. The CDR3 contains 13 residues.

This clonotype occurred many times. This chain uses TRBV10-1 with TRBJ1-1; tentatively, D is TRBD1 (6 bases). V lost 8 bases and J 0 bases, leaving 16 bases between the germline ends. CDR1 is WNHNN and CDR2 is SYGVQD in the germline V gene (reference sequence). The CDR3 runs 15 residues. CDR3 sequence (DNA): TGCGCCAGCGCCCCTGGACAGTTTTTGAACACTGAAGCTTTCTTT. It codes for CASAPGQFLNTEAFF.

This clonotype was counted only a few times. The J gene is TRBJ2-7, the V gene TRBV6-5, with D perhaps TRBD2 (5 bases). CDR3 size: 16 residues. The germline V and J ends were trimmed by 0 bases and 0 bases, with 12 bases remaining between them. Germline V CDR1 and CDR2: MNHEY, SVGAGI. The chain's CDR3 is CASSYSTGEDSYEQYF. In DNA form, the CDR3 reads TGTGCCAGCAGTTACTCGACCGGGGAAGACTCCTACGAGCAGTACTTC.

This clonotype is a singleton in its sample. The rearrangement uses TRBV4-1 and TRBJ2-3; possible D gene TRBD1, 5 bases. The ends were cut back, 6 bases at V and 8 bases at J, with 18 bases in the middle. In germline, CDR1 is MGHRA, CDR2 YSYEKL. The CDR3 totals 14 residues. CDR3 sequence (DNA): TGCGCCAGCAGTCTTACAGGCCAAACGGGTACGCAGTATTTT. It is translated as CASSLTGQTGTQYF.

The sample holds many counts of this clonotype. The V and J genes are TRBV20-1 and TRBJ2-7, with a possible D match to TRBD1 (6 bases). Germline V gene lookup returns CDR1 DFQATT and CDR2 SNEGSKA (reference sequence). With 6 bases removed from V and 2 bases from J, the gap between germline ends came to 14 bases. The CDR3 runs to 13 residues. Written as DNA, the CDR3 is TGCAGTGCAAGTGGACAGAGGCCCTACGAGCAGTACTTC. This codes for CSASGQRPYEQYF.

This clonotype was picked up many times. The chain couples TRBV6-6 to TRBJ1-1, with D perhaps matching TRBD1 (6 bases). Per germline, CDR1 MNHNY and CDR2 SVGAGI (reference sequence). The V and J ends lost 6 bases and 7 bases respectively, with 24 bases between them. The CDR3 contains 16 residues. DNA for the CDR3: TGTGCCAGCAGGCCCCCCGCAGGGGTAAGGGTGGGTGAAGCTTTCTTT. Translating gives CASRPPAGVRVGEAFF.

This rearrangement joins TRBV29-1 to TRBJ1-1; D is unresolved. This CDR3 is built from 11 residues. Germline V gene data show CDR1 as SQVTM and CDR2 as ANQGSEA. The V end was cut by 5 bases, the J end by 1 base, with 5 bases between. The CDR3 loop reads CSVPKNTEAFF. The CDR3 DNA reads TGCAGCGTTCCGAAGAACACTGAAGCTTTCTTT.

Concerning this clonotype: A much larger clonotype is one base distant, so this may be a read error. The gene calls are TRBV6-1 and TRBJ2-1; 8 nucleotides align to TRBD2. Germline V gene lookup returns CDR1 MNHNS and CDR2 SASEGT. The CDR3 extends over 16 amino acids. CDR3 sequence: CASSEVLGGAYNEQLF. The CDR3 DNA sequence: TGTGCCAGCAGTGAAGTCCTCGGGGGGGCCTACAATGAGCAGCTCTTC.